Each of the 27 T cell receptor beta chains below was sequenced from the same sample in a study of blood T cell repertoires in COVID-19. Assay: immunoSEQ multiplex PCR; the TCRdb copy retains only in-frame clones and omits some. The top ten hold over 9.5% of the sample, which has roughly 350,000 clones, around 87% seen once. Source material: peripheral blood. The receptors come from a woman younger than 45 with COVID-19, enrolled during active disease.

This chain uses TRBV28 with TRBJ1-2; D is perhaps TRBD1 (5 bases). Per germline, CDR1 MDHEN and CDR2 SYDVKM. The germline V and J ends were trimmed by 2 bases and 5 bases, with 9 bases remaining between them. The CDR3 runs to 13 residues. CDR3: CASSLARVYGYTF. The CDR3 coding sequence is TGTGCCAGCAGTTTAGCCAGGGTGTATGGCTACACCTTC.

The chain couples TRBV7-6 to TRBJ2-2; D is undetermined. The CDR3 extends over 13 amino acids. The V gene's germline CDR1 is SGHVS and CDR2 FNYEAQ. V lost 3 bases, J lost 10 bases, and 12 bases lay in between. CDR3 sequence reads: CASSFPGSEELFF. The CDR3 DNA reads TGTGCCAGCAGCTTCCCAGGCTCCGAGGAGCTGTTTTTT. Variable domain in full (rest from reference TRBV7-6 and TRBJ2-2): GAGVSQSPRYKVTKRGQDVALRCDPISGHVSLYWYRQALGQGPEFLTYFNYEAQQDKSGLPNDRFSAERPEGSISTLTIQRTEQRDSAMYRCASSFPGSEELFFGEGSRLTVL.

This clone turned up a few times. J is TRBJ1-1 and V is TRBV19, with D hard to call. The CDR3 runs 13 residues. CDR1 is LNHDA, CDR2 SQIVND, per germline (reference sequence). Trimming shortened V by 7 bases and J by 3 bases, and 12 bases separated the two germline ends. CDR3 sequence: CASTPSGYTEAFF. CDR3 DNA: TGTGCCAGTACCCCTAGCGGTTACACTGAAGCTTTCTTT.

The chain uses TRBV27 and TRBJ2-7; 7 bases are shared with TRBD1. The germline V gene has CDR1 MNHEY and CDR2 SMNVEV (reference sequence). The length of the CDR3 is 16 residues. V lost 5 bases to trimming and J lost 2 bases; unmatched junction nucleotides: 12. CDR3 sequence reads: CASSPREWGQTYEQYF. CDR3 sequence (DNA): TGTGCCAGCAGTCCCCGAGAATGGGGACAGACCTACGAGCAGTACTTC.

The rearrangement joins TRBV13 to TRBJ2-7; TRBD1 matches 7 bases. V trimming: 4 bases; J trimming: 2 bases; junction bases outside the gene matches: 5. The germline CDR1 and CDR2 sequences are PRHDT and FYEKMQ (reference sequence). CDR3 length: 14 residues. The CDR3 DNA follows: TGTGCCAGCAGCTCCGGACAGGAAACCTACGAGCAGTACTTC. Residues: CASSSGQETYEQYF.

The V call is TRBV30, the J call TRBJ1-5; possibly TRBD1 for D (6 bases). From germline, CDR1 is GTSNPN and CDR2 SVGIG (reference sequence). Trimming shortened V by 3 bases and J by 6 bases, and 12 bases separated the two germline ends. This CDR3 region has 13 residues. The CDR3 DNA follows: TGTGCCTGGAGCGACCACAGGGCTCAGCCCCAGCATTTT. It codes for CAWSDHRAQPQHF.

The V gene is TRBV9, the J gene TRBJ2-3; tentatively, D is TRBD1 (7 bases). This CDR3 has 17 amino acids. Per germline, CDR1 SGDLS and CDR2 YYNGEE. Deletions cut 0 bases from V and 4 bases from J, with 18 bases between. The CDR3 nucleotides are TGTGCCAGCAGCGTAGCTCGAACAGGGGAGGATGCAGATACGCAGTATTTT. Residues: CASSVARTGEDADTQYF. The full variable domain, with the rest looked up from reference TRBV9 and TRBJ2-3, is DSGVTQTPKHLITATGQRVTLRCSPRSGDLSVYWYQQSLDQGLQFLIQYYNGEERAKGNILERFSAQQFPDLHSELNLSSLELGDSALYFCASSVARTGEDADTQYFGPGTRLTVL.

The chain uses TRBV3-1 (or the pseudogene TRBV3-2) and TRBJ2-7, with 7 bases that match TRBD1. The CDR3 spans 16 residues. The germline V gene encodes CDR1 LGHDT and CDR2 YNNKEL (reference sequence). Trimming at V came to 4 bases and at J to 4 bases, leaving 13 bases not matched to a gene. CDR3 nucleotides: TGTGCCAGCAGCCTCCTTAGGGGACAGCAAGCATACGAGCAGTACTTC. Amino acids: CASSLLRGQQAYEQYF.

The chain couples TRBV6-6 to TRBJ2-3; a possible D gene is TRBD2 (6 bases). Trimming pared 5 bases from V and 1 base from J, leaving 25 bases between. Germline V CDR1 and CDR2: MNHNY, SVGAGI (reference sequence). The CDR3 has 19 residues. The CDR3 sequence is CASSPPLLELGGGTDTQYF. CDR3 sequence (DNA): TGTGCCAGCAGTCCACCCCTCCTAGAACTCGGGGGAGGCACAGATACGCAGTATTTT.

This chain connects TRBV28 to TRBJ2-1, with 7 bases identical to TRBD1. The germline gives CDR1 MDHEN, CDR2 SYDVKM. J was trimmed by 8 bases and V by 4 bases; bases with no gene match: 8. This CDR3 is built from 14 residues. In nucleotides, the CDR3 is TGTGCCAGCAGTTGGGGGCAAGGGGGCGATGAGCAGTTCTTC. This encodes CASSWGQGGDEQFF.

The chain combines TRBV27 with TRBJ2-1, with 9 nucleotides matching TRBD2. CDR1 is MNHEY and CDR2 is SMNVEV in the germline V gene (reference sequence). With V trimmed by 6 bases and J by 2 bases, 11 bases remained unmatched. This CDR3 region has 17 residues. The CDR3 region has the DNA TGTGCCAGCAGCCCGGTTAGCGGGAGAGTCACCTACAATGAGCAGTTCTTC. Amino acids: CASSPVSGRVTYNEQFF.

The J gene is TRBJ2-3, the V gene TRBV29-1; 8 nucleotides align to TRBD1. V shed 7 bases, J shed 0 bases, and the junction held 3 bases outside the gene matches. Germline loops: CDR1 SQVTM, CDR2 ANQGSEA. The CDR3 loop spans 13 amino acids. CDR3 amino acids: CSAHRGSTDTQYF. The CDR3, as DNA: TGCAGCGCGCACAGGGGGAGCACAGATACGCAGTATTTT.

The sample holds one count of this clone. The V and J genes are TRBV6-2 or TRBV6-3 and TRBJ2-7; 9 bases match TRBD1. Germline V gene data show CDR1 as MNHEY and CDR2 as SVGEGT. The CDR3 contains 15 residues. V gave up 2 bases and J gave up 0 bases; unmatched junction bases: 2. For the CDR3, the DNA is TGTGCCAGCAGTTACCTGGACAGGGGCTCCTACGAGCAGTACTTC. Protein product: CASSYLDRGSYEQYF.

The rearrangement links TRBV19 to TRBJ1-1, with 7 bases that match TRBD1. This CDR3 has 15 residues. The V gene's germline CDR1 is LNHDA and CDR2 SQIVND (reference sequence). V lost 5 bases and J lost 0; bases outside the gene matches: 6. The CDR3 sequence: CASSPRTGLNTEAFF. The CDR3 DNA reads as TGTGCCAGTAGTCCTCGGACAGGCCTGAACACTGAAGCTTTCTTT.

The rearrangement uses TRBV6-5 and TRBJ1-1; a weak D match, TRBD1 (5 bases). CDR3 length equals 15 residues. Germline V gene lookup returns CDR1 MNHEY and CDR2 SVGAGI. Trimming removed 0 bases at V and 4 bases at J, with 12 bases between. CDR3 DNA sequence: TGTGCCAGCAGTTACTCGATAAACAGGCTCACTGAAGCTTTCTTT. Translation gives CASSYSINRLTEAFF.

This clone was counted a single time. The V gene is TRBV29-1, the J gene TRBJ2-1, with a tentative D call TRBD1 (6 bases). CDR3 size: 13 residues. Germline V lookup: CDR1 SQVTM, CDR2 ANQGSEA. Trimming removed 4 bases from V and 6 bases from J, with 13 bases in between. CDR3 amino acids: CSVGGQGRNEQFF. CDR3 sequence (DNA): TGCAGCGTTGGGGGGCAGGGCCGCAATGAGCAGTTCTTC.

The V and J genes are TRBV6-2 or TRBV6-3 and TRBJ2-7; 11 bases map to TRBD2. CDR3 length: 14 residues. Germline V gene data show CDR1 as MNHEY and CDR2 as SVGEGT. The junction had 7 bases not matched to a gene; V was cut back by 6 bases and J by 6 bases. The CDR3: CASSPLAGVAEQYF. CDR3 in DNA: TGTGCCAGCAGCCCACTAGCGGGAGTAGCCGAGCAGTACTTC.

CDR3 residues: CASSASGSGNTIYF. Written as DNA, the CDR3 is TGTGCCAGCAGCGCCTCAGGGTCCGGAAACACCATATATTTT. The chain links TRBV9 to TRBJ1-3, with TRBD1 as a possible D gene (5 bases). The CDR3 extends over 14 amino acids. Trimming took 3 bases from V and 4 from J, leaving 11 bases between them. Germline V gene data show CDR1 as SGDLS and CDR2 as YYNGEE.

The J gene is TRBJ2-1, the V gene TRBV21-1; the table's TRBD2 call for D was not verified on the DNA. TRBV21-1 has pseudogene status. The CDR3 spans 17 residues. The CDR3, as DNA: TGTGCCAGCAGCAAAGGAGGGGGAGGGAGCTCCTACAATGAGCAGTTCTTC. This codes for CASSKGGGGSSYNEQFF.

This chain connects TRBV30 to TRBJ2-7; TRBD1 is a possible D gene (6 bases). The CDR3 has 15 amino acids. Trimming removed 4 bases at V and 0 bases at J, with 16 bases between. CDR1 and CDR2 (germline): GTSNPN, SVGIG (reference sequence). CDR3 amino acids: CAWTRRGISSYEQYF. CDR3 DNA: TGTGCCTGGACCCGAAGGGGGATCAGCTCCTACGAGCAGTACTTC.

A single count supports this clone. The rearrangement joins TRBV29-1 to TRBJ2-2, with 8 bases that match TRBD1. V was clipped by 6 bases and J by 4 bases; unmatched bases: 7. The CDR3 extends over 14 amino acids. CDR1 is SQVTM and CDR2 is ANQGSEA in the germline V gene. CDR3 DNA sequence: TGCAGCGTCCCAGGGGGCGCGGCCACCGGGGAGCTGTTTTTT. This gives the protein CSVPGGAATGELFF.

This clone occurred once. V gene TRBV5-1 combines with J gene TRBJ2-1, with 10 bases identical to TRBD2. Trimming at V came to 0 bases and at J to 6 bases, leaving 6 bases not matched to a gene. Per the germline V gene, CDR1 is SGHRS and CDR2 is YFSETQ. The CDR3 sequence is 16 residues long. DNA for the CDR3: TGCGCCAGCAGCTTGGTTCTAGCGGGAGCTACCAATGAGCAGTTCTTC. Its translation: CASSLVLAGATNEQFF.

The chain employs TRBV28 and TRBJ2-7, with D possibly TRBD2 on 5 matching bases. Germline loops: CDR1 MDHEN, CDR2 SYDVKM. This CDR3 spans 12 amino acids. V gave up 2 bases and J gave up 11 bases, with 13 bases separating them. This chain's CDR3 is CASSLEGYVEYF. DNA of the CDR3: TGTGCCAGCAGTTTAGAGGGATATGTTGAGTACTTC.

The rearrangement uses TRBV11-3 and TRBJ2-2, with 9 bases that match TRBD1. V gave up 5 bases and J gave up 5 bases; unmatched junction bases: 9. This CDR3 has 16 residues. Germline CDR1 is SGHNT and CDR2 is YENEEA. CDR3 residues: CASSTRTGVGTGELFF. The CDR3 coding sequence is TGTGCCAGCAGCACCCGGACAGGGGTGGGAACCGGGGAGCTGTTTTTT.

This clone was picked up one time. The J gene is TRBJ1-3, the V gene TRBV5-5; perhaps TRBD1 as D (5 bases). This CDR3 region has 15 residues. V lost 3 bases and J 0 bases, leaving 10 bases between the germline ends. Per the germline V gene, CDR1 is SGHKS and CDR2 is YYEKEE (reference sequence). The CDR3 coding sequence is TGTGCCAGCAGCTCGACAGCCTACTCTGGAAACACCATATATTTT. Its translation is CASSSTAYSGNTIYF.

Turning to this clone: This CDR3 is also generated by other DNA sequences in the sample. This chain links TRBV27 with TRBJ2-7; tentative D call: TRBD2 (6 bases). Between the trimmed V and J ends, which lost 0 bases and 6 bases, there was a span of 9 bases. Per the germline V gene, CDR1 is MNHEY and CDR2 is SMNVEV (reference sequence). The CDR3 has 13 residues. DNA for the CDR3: TGTGCCAGCAGTTTATCAGGCGGGGCCGAGCAGTACTTC. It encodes CASSLSGGAEQYF.

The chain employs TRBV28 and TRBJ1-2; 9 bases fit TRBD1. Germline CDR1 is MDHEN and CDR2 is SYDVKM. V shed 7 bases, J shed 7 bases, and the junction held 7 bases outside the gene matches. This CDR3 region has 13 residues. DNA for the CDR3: TGTGCCAGCACCCGGGACAGGGCTGTTGGCTACACCTTC. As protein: CASTRDRAVGYTF.